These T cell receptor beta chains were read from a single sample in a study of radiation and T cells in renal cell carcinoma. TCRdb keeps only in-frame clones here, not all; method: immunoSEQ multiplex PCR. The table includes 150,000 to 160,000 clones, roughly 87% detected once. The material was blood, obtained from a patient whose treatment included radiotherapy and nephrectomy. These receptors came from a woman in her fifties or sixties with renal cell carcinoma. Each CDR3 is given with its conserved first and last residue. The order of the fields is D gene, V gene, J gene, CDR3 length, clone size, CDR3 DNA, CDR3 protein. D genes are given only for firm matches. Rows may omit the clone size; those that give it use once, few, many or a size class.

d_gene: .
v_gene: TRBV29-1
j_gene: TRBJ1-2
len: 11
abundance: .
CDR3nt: TGCAGCGGAGAAGCCGGCTATGGCTACACCTTC
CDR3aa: CSGEAGYGYTF

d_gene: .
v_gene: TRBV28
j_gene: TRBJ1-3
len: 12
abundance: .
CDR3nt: TGTGCCAGCAGTTTAGTGAGAAACACCATATATTTT
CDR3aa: CASSLVRNTIYF

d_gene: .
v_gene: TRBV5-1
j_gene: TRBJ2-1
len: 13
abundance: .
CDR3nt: TGCGCCAGCAGCTCATCAAACGGCGGACGTGCGTTCTTC
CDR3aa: CASSSSNGGRAFF

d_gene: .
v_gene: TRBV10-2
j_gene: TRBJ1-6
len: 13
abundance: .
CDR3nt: TGCGCCAGCAGGGGACATATCGGGTCACCCCTCCACTTT
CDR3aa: CASRGHIGSPLHF

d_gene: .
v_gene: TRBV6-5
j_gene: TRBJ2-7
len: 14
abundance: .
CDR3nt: TGTGCCAGCACCTCCGGGGCGGGATGGCGGGAGCAGTACTTC
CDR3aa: CASTSGAGWREQYF

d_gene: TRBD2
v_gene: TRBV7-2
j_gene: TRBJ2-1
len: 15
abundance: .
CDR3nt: TGTGCCAGCAGCTTAGCGGTGAGCGGGGGGGCCTTGAAGTTCTTC
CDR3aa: CASSLAVSGGALKFF

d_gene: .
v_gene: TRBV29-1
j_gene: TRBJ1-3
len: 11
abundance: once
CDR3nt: TGCAGCGTTGATCGGGGGAAAACCATATATTTT
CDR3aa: CSVDRGKTIYF

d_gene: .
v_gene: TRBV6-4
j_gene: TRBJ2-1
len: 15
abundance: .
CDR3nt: TGTGCCAGCAGTGAGGAGGGGGCGAGGACGAATGAGCAGTTCTTC
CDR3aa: CASSEEGARTNEQFF

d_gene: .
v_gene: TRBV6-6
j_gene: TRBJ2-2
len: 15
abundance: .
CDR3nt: TGTGCCAGCAGCAAAGGAGGGGGGAGGTCCGGGGAGCTGTTTTTT
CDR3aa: CASSKGGGRSGELFF

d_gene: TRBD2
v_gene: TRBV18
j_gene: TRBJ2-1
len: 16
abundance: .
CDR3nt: TGTGCCAGCTCACGAGAAGCGGGGGACCACAGGAATGAGCAGTTCTTC
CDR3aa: CASSREAGDHRNEQFF

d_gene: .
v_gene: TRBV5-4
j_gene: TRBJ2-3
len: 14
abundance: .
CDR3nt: TGTGCCAGCAGCTTGGCCGGGGCGTCAGATACGCAGTATTTT
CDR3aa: CASSLAGASDTQYF

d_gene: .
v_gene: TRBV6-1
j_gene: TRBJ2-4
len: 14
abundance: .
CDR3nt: TGTGCCAGCAGCGACGGGAGACCCGGGGGCATTCAGTACTTC
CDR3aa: CASSDGRPGGIQYF

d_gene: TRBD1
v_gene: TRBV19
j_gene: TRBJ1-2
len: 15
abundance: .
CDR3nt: TGTGCCAGTAGAGACCCAAGGGGGCAGGGCTATGGCTACACCTTC
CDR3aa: CASRDPRGQGYGYTF

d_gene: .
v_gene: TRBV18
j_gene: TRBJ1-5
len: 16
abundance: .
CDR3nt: TGTGCCAGCTCCCTAGTCCCCTCAGGGAGTAATCAGCCCCAGCATTTT
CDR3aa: CASSLVPSGSNQPQHF

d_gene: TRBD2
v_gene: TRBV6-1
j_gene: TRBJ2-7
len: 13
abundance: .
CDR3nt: TGTGCCAGCATGACTAGCGACTCCTACGAGCAGTACTTC
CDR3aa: CASMTSDSYEQYF

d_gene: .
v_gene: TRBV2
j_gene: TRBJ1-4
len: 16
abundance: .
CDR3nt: TGTGCCAGCAGTGAAGGGTACAGCAGCAGTAGGGAAAAACTGTTTTTT
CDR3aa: CASSEGYSSSREKLFF

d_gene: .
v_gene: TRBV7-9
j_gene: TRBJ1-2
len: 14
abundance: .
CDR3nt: TGTGCCAGCAGCTTAGAGCTGGGGGCGAGTGGCTACACCTTC
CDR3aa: CASSLELGASGYTF

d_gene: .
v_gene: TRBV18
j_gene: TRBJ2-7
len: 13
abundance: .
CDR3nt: TGTGCCAGCTCACCAGGAGCGAGCTACGAGCAGTACTTC
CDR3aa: CASSPGASYEQYF

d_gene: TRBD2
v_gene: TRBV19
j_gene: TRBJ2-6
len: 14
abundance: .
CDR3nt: TGTGCCAGTTTGGGGGGGTCTGGGGCCAACGTCCTGACTTTC
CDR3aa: CASLGGSGANVLTF

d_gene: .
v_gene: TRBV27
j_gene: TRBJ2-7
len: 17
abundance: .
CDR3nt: TGTGCCAGCAGTTTTCGGGTGGGGGTGATGCACTCCTACGAGCAGTACTTC
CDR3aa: CASSFRVGVMHSYEQYF

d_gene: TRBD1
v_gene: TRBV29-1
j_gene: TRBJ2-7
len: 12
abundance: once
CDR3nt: TGCAGCGTGGGGGACAGGGGGAACGAGCAGTACTTC
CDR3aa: CSVGDRGNEQYF

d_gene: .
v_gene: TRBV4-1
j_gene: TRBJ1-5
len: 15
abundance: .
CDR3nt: TGCGCCAGCAGCCAAGATTTCCGGAGTAATCAGCCCCAGCATTTT
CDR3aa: CASSQDFRSNQPQHF

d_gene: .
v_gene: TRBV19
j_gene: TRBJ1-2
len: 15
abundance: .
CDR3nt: TGTGCCAGTACGGCAGGGCTCTTAGCTAACTATGGCTACACCTTC
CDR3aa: CASTAGLLANYGYTF

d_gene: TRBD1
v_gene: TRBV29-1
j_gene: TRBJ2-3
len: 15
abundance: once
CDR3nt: TGCAGCGTTGATAACCCAGGGGGCGCGCCAGATACGCAGTATTTT
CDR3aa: CSVDNPGGAPDTQYF

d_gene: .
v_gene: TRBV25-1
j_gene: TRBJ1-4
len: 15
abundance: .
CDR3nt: TGTGCCAGCAGTGAACCGGCGGGAGCCGGTGAAAAACTGTTTTTT
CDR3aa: CASSEPAGAGEKLFF

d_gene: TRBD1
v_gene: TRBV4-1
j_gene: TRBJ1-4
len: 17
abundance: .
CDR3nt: TGCGCCAGCACCCGAGCCTGGACAGGGGAAATAAATGAAAAACTGTTTTTT
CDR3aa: CASTRAWTGEINEKLFF

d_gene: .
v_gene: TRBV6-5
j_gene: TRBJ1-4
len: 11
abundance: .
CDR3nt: TGTGCCAGCAGCCAAGGTGAAAAACTGTTTTTT
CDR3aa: CASSQGEKLFF

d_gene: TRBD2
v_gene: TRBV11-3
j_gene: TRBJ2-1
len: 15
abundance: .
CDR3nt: TGTGCCAGCAGCTCTGGACTAGCGGCTGACAATGAGCAGTTCTTC
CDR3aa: CASSSGLAADNEQFF

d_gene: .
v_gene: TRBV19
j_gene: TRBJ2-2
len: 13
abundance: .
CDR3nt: TGTGCCAGTAGTATGTACGGAGCCGGGGAGCTGTTTTTT
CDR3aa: CASSMYGAGELFF

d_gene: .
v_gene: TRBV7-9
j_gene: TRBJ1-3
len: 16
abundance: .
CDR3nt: TGTGCCAGCAGCTTAAGGCAGGCGACCTCTGGAAACACCATATATTTT
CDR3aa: CASSLRQATSGNTIYF

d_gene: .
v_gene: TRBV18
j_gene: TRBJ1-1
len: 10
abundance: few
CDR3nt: TGTGCCAGCTCACCACCGAATGCTTTCTTT
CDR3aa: CASSPPNAFF

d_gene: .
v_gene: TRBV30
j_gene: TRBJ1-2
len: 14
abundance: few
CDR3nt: TGTGCCTGGAGTGTGTCAGGGGTACGATATGGCTACACCTTC
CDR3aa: CAWSVSGVRYGYTF

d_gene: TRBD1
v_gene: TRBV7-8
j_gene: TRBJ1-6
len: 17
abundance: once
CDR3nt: TGTGCCAGCAGCTTAGAGGGACAGAGCTCCTATAATTCACCCCTCCACTTT
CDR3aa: CASSLEGQSSYNSPLHF

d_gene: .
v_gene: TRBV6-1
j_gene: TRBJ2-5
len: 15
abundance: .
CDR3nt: TGTGCCCTTGGTGGTAGCGGCAGAAAGGTAGAGACCCAGTACTTC
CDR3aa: CALGGSGRKVETQYF

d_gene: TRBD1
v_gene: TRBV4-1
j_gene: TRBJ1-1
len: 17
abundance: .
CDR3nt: TGCGCCAGCAGCCAAGATAGGGACAGGGGGCGGAACACTGAAGCTTTCTTT
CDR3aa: CASSQDRDRGRNTEAFF